The T cell receptor beta chain described here comes from a study of T-cell memory formation after mild COVID-19. Notes on the study in general: Later expanders leaned CD4+, whereas day 15 to 85 contracting clones were balanced CD4/CD8. Memory from before infection featured some responding clones, which suggests cross-reactive memory joined. Researchers report contracting CD4+ clones mostly in CM and EM, with CD8+ clones in EMRA.

Germline CDR1 and CDR2: MNHEY and SVGAGI. The CDR3 extends over 15 amino acids. Unmatched junction bases numbered 10, after V lost 4 bases and J lost 10 bases. This clonotype was detected only a few times. What it recognizes is unknown. TCRdb called the 5' RACE reads again in MiXCR, with one record for every CDR3 protein. The sample records around 390,000 distinct CDR3 sequences, 16% being singletons. The clonotype comes from a man between 18 and 29 years old who had mild COVID-19 (a few samples of this study predate the infection). Cell type and time point are not known. The chain combines TRBV6-5 with TRBJ2-1; 10 bases are shared with TRBD2. The specimen sequenced was PBMCs or a T cell subset sorted from them (not recorded which). The CDR3 protein is CASSSSGGGLWEQFF. The DNA of the CDR3 is TGTGCCAGCAGTTCAAGCGGGGGGGGATTGTGGGAGCAGTTCTTC.